This TCR beta chain emerged from a study of OX40 agonist ivuxolimab in advanced cancers. At the level of the whole study: Ivuxolimab was an agonistic, fully human IgG2 monoclonal antibody directed against OX40 (CD134), a costimulatory receptor. Peripheral TCRbeta sequencing aimed to test whether ivuxolimab altered TCR sequence diversity and caused clonal T-cell expansion. Intravenous ivuxolimab was administered to patients every 2 weeks at six dose levels: 0.01, 0.1, 0.3, 1.5, 3 and 10 mg/kg. Three dose-escalation patients achieved partial responses, one with hepatocellular carcinoma and two with cutaneous melanoma. The dose-escalation cohort was roughly 83% male with a mean age of about 54 years, ranging from about 23 to 85. The paper describes the monotherapy dose-escalation part (N of about 50 patients) of the phase I trial of ivuxolimab. Prior anti-PD-1, anti-PD-L1 or anti-CTLA-4 therapy was permitted, and checkpoint inhibitors had been received by less than 45% of dose-escalation patients. Of the roughly 51 patients in dose escalation, about 19 had hepatocellular carcinoma, some 15 had melanoma, 9 had renal cell carcinoma and 9 had head and neck cancer. General conclusions and limits of the study: Partial responders in the 0.1-3.0 mg/kg groups had among the lowest normalized peripheral clonal expansion, especially among CD8+ T cells. Low levels of normalized T-cell clonal expansion were also seen in some patients who did not respond. Antigen specificity was not determined for the clonally expanded peripheral T cells. After ivuxolimab, CD8+ T cells had more expanded clones than CD4+ T cells on average. Clonal expansion of both CD4+ and CD8+ blood T cells was observed from baseline to week 6 at doses 0.1 to 3.0 mg/kg.

To sequence the TCRbeta CDR3 region, genomic DNA was isolated from the sorted cells. The immunoSEQ Assay was used for sequencing of TCRbeta CDR3 regions. TCRdb limited this immuneACCESS table to in-frame rearrangements with V and J called. A share of clones is missing; checked studies link under half to unresolved V genes, and the rest is unexplained. Present in this sample are more than 65,000 clones, 80% to 85% of which were seen just once. The top ten clones comprise 5% of the sample. To note about this clone: This receptor's antigen is unknown. The sample holds no much larger clone one base away, and base qualities are not on file.

Counted from cysteine to phenylalanine, this CDR3 has 15 amino acids. The entry retains the CDR3 DNA only, 45 bases that are in frame from base 1. The junction carries 9 bases between V and J, which are trimmed by 3 bases and 0 bases respectively. According to the germline V gene, CDR1 reads SGDLS and CDR2 reads YYNGEE. Patients with autoimmune disease history or receiving systemic immunosuppression were excluded from the trial. Peripheral blood for TCR sequencing was drawn from every dose cohort at baseline, at cycle 4 day 1 and at cycle 7 day 1. Samples were obtained from an open-label, multicenter, first-in-human phase I dose-escalation trial of ivuxolimab. Adults with locally advanced or metastatic head and neck squamous cell, hepatocellular, melanoma or renal cell carcinoma were enrolled in the trial. Before TCR sequencing, CD4+ T cells and CD8+ T cells were sorted from peripheral blood as separate populations.

The sequences come from CD4+ or CD8+ T cells sorted from blood, collected in a trial of the OX40 agonist ivuxolimab. Rearrangement joined TRBV9 to TRBJ2-2; the D gene identity is not certain. The receptor was derived from an adult with an advanced solid tumor such as melanoma, head and neck, liver or kidney cancer. The CDR3 sequence is CASSETPANTGELFF. The DNA sequence reads TGTGCCAGCAGCGAGACACCTGCGAACACCGGGGAGCTGTTTTTT.